This entry is about one TCR beta chain. This sample was taken from a study of blood T cell repertoires in COVID-19. Study context: T cells, B-cell-depleted T cells, or PBMCs provided the cDNA or gDNA that served as material.

The method was immunoSEQ multiplex PCR; TCRdb's version includes in-frame clones alone and lacks a portion of them. This table holds roughly 150,000 clones, roughly 80% found once. Participants were aged roughly 18 to 90 years, lived in 24 US areas, and enrolled virtually. Participants' reported clinical history set cohort assignment. CDR3 length equals 13 residues. The ends were cut back, 2 bases at V and 2 bases at J, with 7 bases in the middle. From germline, CDR1 is MDHEN and CDR2 SYDVKM. The sequenced sample was PBMCs or T cells enriched from blood (not recorded which). The chain uses TRBV28 and TRBJ2-7; D is uncertain. The origin of this receptor is a woman between 45 and 65 years old who had recovered from COVID-19. The CDR3 loop is CASSLGQTYEQYV. CDR3 coding DNA: TGTGCCAGCAGTTTAGGGCAGACCTACGAGCAGTACGTC.